This T cell receptor beta chain is from a study of blood T cells in healthy people across ages. The use of a sample-barcoded 5' primer and a J-beta primer mix characterized a second PCR of about 6 to 12 cycles. One entry per CDR3 protein, called by TCRdb with MiXCR from the 5' RACE reads. The table shows around 780,000 distinct CDR3 sequences, with roughly 24% occurring only once. The CDR3 has 13 amino acids. After removal of 4 bases from V and 6 bases from J, the junction contained 4 bases not matched to a gene. The germline CDR1 and CDR2 sequences are SGHTA and FQGNSA. These data were also reused for a study on T cells of mothers and their children.

The origin of this receptor is a boy between 5 and 17 years old in good health. The chain couples TRBV7-2 to TRBJ2-3; 7 nucleotides agree with TRBD2. The specimen sequenced was blood. This CDR3 reads CASSSMGGDTQYF. The CDR3 DNA follows: TGTGCCAGCAGCTCCATGGGGGGGGATACGCAGTATTTT.